One sample yielded the 3 T cell receptor beta chains listed below, sequenced in a study of siplizumab effects on memory and regulatory T cells. Here immunoSEQ multiplex PCR was the method, and the copy in TCRdb shows in-frame clones only, minus some. The table records 100,000 or so clones, approximately 92% of them present only once. Sequenced input: CD4+ T cells sorted from blood. Receptors were obtained from a human donor in good health.

The V and J genes are TRBV7-2 and TRBJ1-2, with TRBD1 identical over 9 bases. V was clipped by 3 bases and J by 8 bases; unmatched bases: 16. Germline lookup yields CDR1 SGHTA and CDR2 FQGNSA. The CDR3 runs 17 residues. The chain's CDR3 is CASSLLGLGTGSRGYTF. In nucleotides, the CDR3 is TGTGCCAGCAGCTTGTTGGGCTTGGGGACAGGGTCTCGAGGCTACACCTTC.

The chain links TRBV6-1 to TRBJ1-2, with a weak D call TRBD1 (5 bases). The germline V gene has CDR1 MNHNS and CDR2 SASEGT. V was pared by 7 bases and J by 4 bases, with 13 bases between. This CDR3 region has 13 residues. The CDR3 spells CASTFGGAYGYTF. CDR3 sequence (DNA): TGTGCCAGCACTTTCGGGGGTGCCTATGGCTACACCTTC.

A word on this clone: The conserved phenylalanine or tryptophan normally closing the CDR3 is absent here, so this likely arose from a read error. No DNA is shown, since the ends of the CDR3 on it are uncertain; the CDR3 is the one TCRdb lists. The V gene is TRBV6-4, the J gene TRBJ2-2. The CDR3 is made up of 13 amino acids, end residues included. Per germline, CDR1 MRHNA and CDR2 SNTAGT. The CDR3 protein is CASSDSMISRRGL.